Sequencing of this T cell receptor (beta chain) was carried out in a study of OX40 agonist ivuxolimab in advanced cancers. Background on the study: Patient treatment consisted of intravenous ivuxolimab administration every 2 weeks at 0.01 to 10 mg/kg. The study, taken as a whole, reports: Dose levels from 0.1 to 3.0 mg/kg saw CD4+ and CD8+ blood T cells expand clonally by week 6.

With regard to this clone: Its antigen is undetermined.

TCRdb's copy holds only in-frame clones and misses some; the assay was immunoSEQ multiplex PCR. In the table there are about 32,000 clones, 80% to 85% of which are singletons. Systemic immunosuppression or a history of autoimmune disease excluded patients. Researchers took blood at baseline, on cycle 4 day 1, and on cycle 7 day 1. The sample in question was CD4+ or CD8+ T cells sorted from blood, obtained in a trial of the OX40 agonist ivuxolimab. This clonotype was obtained from an adult with an advanced solid tumor such as melanoma, head and neck, liver or kidney cancer.

The CDR3 loop is CAWSDPPGTGSYEQYF. Written as DNA, the CDR3 is TGTGCCTGGAGTGATCCTCCCGGGACAGGGTCCTACGAGCAGTACTTC. The chain employs TRBV30 and TRBJ2-7; 9 bases are a match to TRBD1. CDR1 and CDR2 from the germline V gene are GTSNPN and SVGIG (reference sequence). The V gene end was trimmed by 1 base and the J gene end by 1 base; junction bases not matched to a gene: 8. CDR3 size: 16 residues. The whole variable domain, filled in from reference TRBV30 and TRBJ2-7, reads SQTIHQWPATLVQPVGSPLSLECTVEGTSNPNLYWYRQAAGRGLQLLFYSVGIGQISSEVPQNLSASRPQDRQFILSSKKLLLSDSGFYLCAWSDPPGTGSYEQYFGPGTRLTVT.